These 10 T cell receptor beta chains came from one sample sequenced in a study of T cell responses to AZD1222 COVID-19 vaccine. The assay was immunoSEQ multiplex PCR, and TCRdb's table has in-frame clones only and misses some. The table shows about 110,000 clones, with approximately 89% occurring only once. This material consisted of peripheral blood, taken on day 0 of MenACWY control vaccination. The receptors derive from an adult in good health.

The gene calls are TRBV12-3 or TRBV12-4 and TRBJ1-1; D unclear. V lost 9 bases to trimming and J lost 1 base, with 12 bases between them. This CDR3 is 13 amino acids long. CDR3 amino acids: CASGPVGNTEAFF. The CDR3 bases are TGTGCCAGTGGCCCGGTGGGGAACACTGAAGCTTTCTTT.

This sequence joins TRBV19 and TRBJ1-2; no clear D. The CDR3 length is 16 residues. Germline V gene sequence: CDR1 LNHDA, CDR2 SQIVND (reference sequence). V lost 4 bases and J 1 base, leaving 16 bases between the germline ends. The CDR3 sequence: CASSTKETGFNYGYTF. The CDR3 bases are TGTGCCAGTAGTACGAAAGAGACGGGTTTTAACTATGGCTACACCTTC.

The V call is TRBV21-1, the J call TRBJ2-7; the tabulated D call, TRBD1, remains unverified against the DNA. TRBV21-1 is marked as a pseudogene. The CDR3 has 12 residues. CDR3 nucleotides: TGTGCCAGCTCCGGACAGTCCTACGAGCAGTACTTC. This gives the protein CASSGQSYEQYF.

This CDR3 reads CASSVRDGTEAFF. The CDR3 region has the DNA TGTGCCAGCAGCGTTAGGGACGGCACTGAAGCTTTCTTT. The rearrangement uses TRBV9 and TRBJ1-1; perhaps TRBD1 as D (5 bases). The germline gives CDR1 SGDLS, CDR2 YYNGEE. V shed 2 bases and J shed 4 bases, with 9 bases lying between them. This CDR3 is 13 amino acids long.

DNA of the CDR3: TGTGCCAGTAGTTCCAGGCCCGGGAATTTGCTTGAGGAGCAGTACTTC. Its translation: CASSSRPGNLLEEQYF. V is TRBV19 and J is TRBJ2-7, with D possibly being TRBD2 (5 bases). V lost 5 bases to trimming and J lost 7 bases, with 24 bases between them. The V gene's germline CDR1 is LNHDA and CDR2 SQIVND (reference sequence). CDR3 length equals 16 residues.

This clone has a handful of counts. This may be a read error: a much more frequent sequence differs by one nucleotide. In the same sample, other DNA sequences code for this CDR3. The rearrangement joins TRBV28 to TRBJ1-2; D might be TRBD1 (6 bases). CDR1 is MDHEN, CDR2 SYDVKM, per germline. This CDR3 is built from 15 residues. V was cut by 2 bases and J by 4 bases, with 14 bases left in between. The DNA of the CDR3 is TGTGCCAGCAGTTTACGGGGGCGGGGGATCTATGGCTACACCTTC. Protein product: CASSLRGRGIYGYTF.

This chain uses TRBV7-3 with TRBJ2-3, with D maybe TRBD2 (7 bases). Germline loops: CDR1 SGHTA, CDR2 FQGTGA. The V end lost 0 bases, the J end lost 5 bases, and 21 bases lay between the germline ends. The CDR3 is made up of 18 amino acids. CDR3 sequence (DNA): TGTGCCAGCAGCTTAACTTCGGATTGGCGGGGGCCGGAAGATACGCAGTATTTT. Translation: CASSLTSDWRGPEDTQYF.

The chain's CDR3 is CASSPSRDIYLYEKLFF. CDR3 bases: TGTGCCAGCAGCCCGTCCCGGGACATCTATTTATATGAAAAACTGTTTTTT. The rearrangement joins TRBV9 to TRBJ1-4, with D tentatively TRBD1 (6 bases). The germline V gene has CDR1 SGDLS and CDR2 YYNGEE. V gave up 4 bases and J gave up 6 bases, with 22 bases separating them. The CDR3 spans 17 residues.

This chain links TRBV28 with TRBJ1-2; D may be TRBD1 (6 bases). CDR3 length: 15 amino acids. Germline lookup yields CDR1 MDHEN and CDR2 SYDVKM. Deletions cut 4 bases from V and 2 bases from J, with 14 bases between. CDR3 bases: TGTGCCAGCAGTTCGCGGGACATCGGAAACTATGGCTACACCTTC. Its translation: CASSSRDIGNYGYTF.

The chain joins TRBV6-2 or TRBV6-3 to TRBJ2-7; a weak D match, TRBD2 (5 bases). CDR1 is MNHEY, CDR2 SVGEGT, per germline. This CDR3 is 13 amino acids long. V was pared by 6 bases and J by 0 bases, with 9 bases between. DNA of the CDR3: TGTGCCAGCAGCGTAGGGAGCTCCTACGAGCAGTACTTC. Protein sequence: CASSVGSSYEQYF.